This TCR beta chain was profiled in a study of human T cells and chemical hapten exposure. Details on this clonotype: The antigen remains unidentified. A junction boundary mismatches the germline segment, possibly from a read error.

Notes on the study in general: Because they had alopecia, donors may respond immunologically unlike healthy people.

Stated time point: patch test 2, 6 weeks after DPC sensitization. This sample's treatment: therapeutic diphenylcyclopropenone sensitization with weekly scalp DPC. The CDR3 sequence is 18 residues long. CDR1 and CDR2 (germline): MDHEN, SYDVKM. TCRdb re-analysed the RACE reads in MiXCR, keeping a single row per CDR3 protein. The sample contains over 130,000 distinct CDR3 sequences, 12% of which appear only once. This clonotype was obtained from a woman aged 45-65 years with alopecia areata. Some clones in this sample may be carry-over from other donors' samples. Here the sequenced sample was whole blood, taken in connection with sensitization to the hapten diphenylcyclopropenone (DPC). The chain is built from TRBV28 and TRBJ2-3; perhaps TRBD2 as D (6 bases). CDR3 region: CASSSLFGGSEDTDTQDF. The CDR3 DNA reads TGTGCCAGCAGTTCCCTTTTTGGGGGGAGTGAGGACACAGATACGCAGGATTTT. The full variable domain, in which reference TRBV28 and TRBJ2-3 provide the parts outside the CDR3, is DVKVTQSSRYLVKRTGEKVFLECVQDMDHENMFWYRQDPGLGLRLIYFSYDVKMKEKGDIPEGYSVSREKKERFSLILESASTNQTSMYLCASSSLFGGSEDTDTQDFGPGTRLTVL.